One sample yielded the 28 T cell receptor beta chains listed below, sequenced in a study of a mutant IDH1 vaccine in newly diagnosed glioma. These receptors lack a known antigen. The time point denotes: week 35, safety follow-up. Each vaccine dose was 300 ug of mutant IDH1 20-mer peptide, with topical imiquimod. TCRdb's copy holds only in-frame clones and misses some; the assay was immunoSEQ multiplex PCR. The sample includes approximately 44,000 clones, approximately 80% of them seen just once. The source material was PBMCs, sampled from a glioma patient whose treatment included an IDH1 peptide vaccine. The receptor source for this set is a man aged 35 to 55 with glioma.

A few counts support this clone. V gene TRBV20-1 combines with J gene TRBJ1-5; D call uncertain. CDR3 size: 9 residues. In germline, CDR1 is DFQATT, CDR2 SNEGSKA (reference sequence). Between the trimmed V and J ends, which lost 4 bases and 7 bases, there was a span of 2 bases. The CDR3 DNA sequence: TGCAGTGCTAACCAGCCCCAGCATTTT. Protein: CSANQPQHF.

The rearrangement joins TRBV15 to TRBJ2-7; tentatively, D is TRBD2 (6 bases). V was cut by 3 bases and J by 2 bases, with 17 bases left in between. The CDR3 has 16 amino acids. Per germline, CDR1 LNHNV and CDR2 YYDKDF (reference sequence). CDR3 amino acids: CATSRRKGLITYEQYF. The CDR3 bases are TGTGCCACCAGCAGGCGGAAGGGACTTATTACCTACGAGCAGTACTTC.

The J gene is TRBJ1-1, the V gene TRBV7-8, with D hard to call. CDR1 SGHVS and CDR2 FQNEAQ come from the germline V gene. With 1 base removed from V and 1 base from J, the gap between germline ends came to 4 bases. This CDR3 has 13 residues. CDR3 in amino acids: CASSLEGNTEAFF. The CDR3 coding sequence is TGTGCCAGCAGCTTAGAAGGGAACACTGAAGCTTTCTTT.

The sample holds a few counts of this clone. V is TRBV11-2 and J is TRBJ1-1; 9 nucleotides match TRBD1. The CDR3 sequence is 14 residues long. V lost 2 bases and J lost 5; bases outside the gene matches: 3. Germline loops: CDR1 SGHAT, CDR2 FQNNGV. The CDR3 DNA follows: TGTGCCAGCAGCTTAATGACAGGGGGGACTGAAGCTTTCTTT. Protein product: CASSLMTGGTEAFF.

This rearrangement joins TRBV11-2 to TRBJ2-7; 7 nucleotides agree with TRBD2. The germline gives CDR1 SGHAT, CDR2 FQNNGV. This CDR3 region has 14 residues. V dropped 6 bases and J dropped 4; count of bases not matched to a gene: 9. The CDR3, as DNA: TGTGCCAGCAGAGGTGAGGGTAGCGGGTACGAGCAGTACTTC. Protein product: CASRGEGSGYEQYF.

The rearrangement joins TRBV6-5 to TRBJ1-2; D gene uncertain. V was shortened by 8 bases and J by 8 bases, with 21 bases between the two germline ends. This CDR3 is 14 amino acids long. Per the germline V gene, CDR1 is MNHEY and CDR2 is SVGAGI. The CDR3 DNA reads TGTGCCAGCCGCGGGCCAAACAACCCCGGGGGCTACACCTTC. Protein sequence: CASRGPNNPGGYTF.

The V gene is TRBV28, the J gene TRBJ2-7; possibly TRBD1 or TRBD2 for D (6 bases each). V lost 6 bases to trimming and J lost 7 bases, with 19 bases between them. The CDR3 runs 14 residues. Germline lookup yields CDR1 MDHEN and CDR2 SYDVKM. CDR3: CASSPTGAGAEQYV. The CDR3 DNA sequence: TGTGCCAGCAGCCCCACGGGGGCCGGGGCGGAGCAGTACGTC.

The chain carries TRBV6-5 and TRBJ2-7, with 10 bases aligning to TRBD2. The CDR3 consists of 14 residues. V was pared by 2 bases and J by 5 bases, with 3 bases of the junction left unmatched. Looked up from germline, CDR1 is MNHEY and CDR2 is SVGAGI. The CDR3 DNA sequence: TGTGCCAGCAGTTACGGCCTAGCGGGAGACGAGCAGTACTTC. Its translation: CASSYGLAGDEQYF.

The chain employs TRBV29-1 and TRBJ2-1; D might be TRBD2 (5 bases). Germline V lookup: CDR1 SQVTM, CDR2 ANQGSEA. The CDR3 runs 15 residues. V was pared by 0 bases and J by 7 bases, with 16 bases between. CDR3 sequence (DNA): TGCAGCGTTGAAGAAGGCCTAGCCATTAGGAATGAGCAGTTCTTC. As protein: CSVEEGLAIRNEQFF.

The genes are TRBV25-1 and TRBJ2-1; TRBD2 agrees at 12 bases. CDR1 and CDR2 (germline): MGHDK, SYGVNS. The CDR3 loop spans 14 amino acids. After removal of 6 bases from V and 3 bases from J, the junction contained 0 bases not matched to a gene. This chain's CDR3 is CASRLAGGYNEQFF. DNA for the CDR3: TGTGCCAGCAGACTAGCGGGAGGCTACAATGAGCAGTTCTTC.

This chain uses TRBV7-9 with TRBJ2-1; perhaps TRBD2 as D (5 bases). V was cut by 4 bases and J by 10 bases, with 17 bases left in between. Germline V gives CDR1 SEHNR, CDR2 FQNEAQ (reference sequence). CDR3 length: 14 amino acids. DNA for the CDR3: TGTGCCAGCAGCTCCGGACTGCTCATTGGAGAGCAGTTCTTC. This gives the protein CASSSGLLIGEQFF. The entire variable domain, with the rest obtained from reference TRBV7-9 and TRBJ2-1, is as follows: DTGVSQNPRHKITKRGQNVTFRCDPISEHNRLYWYRQTLGQGPEFLTYFQNEAQLEKSRLLSDRFSAERPKGSFSTLEIQRTEQGDSAMYLCASSSGLLIGEQFFGPGTRLTVL.

This clone was counted a single time. The V gene is TRBV7-9, the J gene TRBJ2-7, with D maybe TRBD2 (5 bases). CDR3 length: 13 amino acids. Germline V lookup: CDR1 SEHNR, CDR2 FQNEAQ (reference sequence). V dropped 0 bases and J dropped 6 bases, with 9 bases sitting between them. The CDR3 region has the DNA TGTGCCAGCAGCTTAGCTCAAGGGAGCGAGCAGTACGTC. Amino acids: CASSLAQGSEQYV.

The V call is TRBV28, the J call TRBJ2-3; D may correspond to TRBD1 or TRBD2 (5 bases each). CDR3 length: 17 amino acids. The V and J ends lost 2 bases and 1 base respectively, with 16 bases between them. CDR1 is MDHEN and CDR2 is SYDVKM in the germline V gene. In DNA form, the CDR3 reads TGTGCCAGCAGTTTAATTGGGGGAAGTAGGGGCACAGATACGCAGTATTTT. Encoded protein: CASSLIGGSRGTDTQYF.

The chain couples TRBV19 to TRBJ1-2, with 7 bases fitting TRBD1. J lost 4 bases, V lost 6 bases, and 11 bases had no gene match. The CDR3 has 15 amino acids. Per germline, CDR1 LNHDA and CDR2 SQIVND (reference sequence). The CDR3 region has the DNA TGTGCCAGTAGCTTCCTTCTCGGACAGGTCTATGGCTACACCTTC. Amino acids: CASSFLLGQVYGYTF.

The chain is built from TRBV9 and TRBJ2-7; 9 nucleotides agree with TRBD1. Looked up from germline, CDR1 is SGDLS and CDR2 is YYNGEE. Trimming at V came to 3 bases and at J to 6 bases, leaving 7 bases not matched to a gene. This CDR3 has 14 amino acids. CDR3 in DNA: TGTGCCAGCAGCGCAGCGGCACAGGGGGCCGAGCAGTACTTC. Translation: CASSAAAQGAEQYF.

This rearrangement joins TRBV7-6 to TRBJ2-1; D unclear. The germline V gene has CDR1 SGHVS and CDR2 FNYEAQ. This CDR3 contains 16 residues. V lost 4 bases and J 0 bases, leaving 13 bases between the germline ends. The CDR3 sequence: CASSSAPVSSYNEQFF. Here the CDR3 DNA reads TGTGCCAGCAGCTCAGCCCCGGTGAGCTCCTACAATGAGCAGTTCTTC. The entire variable domain, with the rest obtained from reference TRBV7-6 and TRBJ2-1, is as follows: GAGVSQSPRYKVTKRGQDVALRCDPISGHVSLYWYRQALGQGPEFLTYFNYEAQQDKSGLPNDRFSAERPEGSISTLTIQRTEQRDSAMYRCASSSAPVSSYNEQFFGPGTRLTVL.

The chain has TRBV2 and TRBJ1-6; TRBD1 is a possible D gene (5 bases). V gave up 4 bases and J gave up 1 base, with 11 bases separating them. The V gene's germline CDR1 is SNHLY and CDR2 FYNNEI. CDR3 length: 16 residues. The CDR3 protein is CASSVGGISYNSPLHF. CDR3 DNA sequence: TGTGCCAGCAGTGTGGGGGGGATTTCCTATAATTCACCCCTCCACTTT.

The chain is built from TRBV7-7 and TRBJ2-1, with D possibly being TRBD2 (6 bases). Trimming pared 5 bases from V and 0 bases from J, leaving 14 bases between. The CDR3 totals 16 residues. Germline lookup yields CDR1 SSHAT and CDR2 FNYEAQ (reference sequence). The CDR3 DNA is TGTGCCAGCAGCCCGAGTCTAGCGCGCTCCTACAATGAGCAGTTCTTC. Translation: CASSPSLARSYNEQFF.

The V and J genes are TRBV7-2 and TRBJ2-3; D possibly corresponds to TRBD1 (5 bases). CDR1 SGHTA and CDR2 FQGNSA come from the germline V gene. The CDR3 has 15 amino acids. V shed 5 bases and J shed 2 bases, with 14 bases lying between them. The CDR3 loop is CASSPTVGPTDTQYF. CDR3 DNA: TGTGCCAGCAGCCCCACGGTGGGGCCCACAGATACGCAGTATTTT.

CDR3 sequence (DNA): TGTGCCAGCAGCTTAGCTGTAGGAACTAACTATGGCTACACCTTC. Its translation is CASSLAVGTNYGYTF. V usage is TRBV7-2 and J usage is TRBJ1-2; D uncertain. V was cut by 0 bases and J by 0 bases, with 8 bases left in between. Germline values: CDR1 SGHTA, CDR2 FQGNSA. The CDR3 length is 15 residues.

The rearrangement links TRBV9 to TRBJ1-6; D call uncertain. Between the trimmed V and J ends, which lost 4 bases and 5 bases, there was a span of 16 bases. The CDR3 contains 16 residues. Germline V lookup: CDR1 SGDLS, CDR2 YYNGEE. CDR3 protein: CASSQTPTANNSPLHF. The CDR3, as DNA: TGTGCCAGCAGCCAAACTCCCACAGCTAATAATTCACCCCTCCACTTT. Full variable domain (missing parts from reference TRBV9 and TRBJ1-6): DSGVTQTPKHLITATGQRVTLRCSPRSGDLSVYWYQQSLDQGLQFLIQYYNGEERAKGNILERFSAQQFPDLHSELNLSSLELGDSALYFCASSQTPTANNSPLHFGNGTRLTVT.

The chain links TRBV10-2 to TRBJ2-3; D uncertain. With 4 bases removed from V and 4 bases from J, the gap between germline ends came to 6 bases. Germline V CDR1 and CDR2: WSHSY, SAAADI. This CDR3 comprises 12 residues. CDR3 sequence (DNA): TGCGCCAGCAGTGCAGTCCCAGATACGCAGTATTTT. Amino acids: CASSAVPDTQYF.

The rearrangement joins TRBV19 to TRBJ1-5; possible D gene TRBD1, 6 bases. The CDR3 is 13 amino acids. The ends were cut back, 3 bases at V and 5 bases at J, with 8 bases in the middle. Germline V gene data show CDR1 as LNHDA and CDR2 as SQIVND (reference sequence). Here the CDR3 reads CASSIGGHQPQHF. In nucleotides, the CDR3 is TGTGCCAGTAGTATCGGGGGCCATCAGCCCCAGCATTTT.

This sequence joins TRBV5-4 and TRBJ2-5, with D perhaps matching TRBD1 (6 bases). CDR1 and CDR2 from the germline V gene are SGHNT and YYREEE (reference sequence). The CDR3 extends over 14 amino acids. Trimming took 3 bases from V and 2 from J, leaving 11 bases between them. In nucleotides, the CDR3 is TGTGCCAGCAGCTATCAGGGGACACAAGAGACCCAGTACTTC. Its translation is CASSYQGTQETQYF.

The V and J genes are TRBV10-3 and TRBJ2-7; 9 bases map to TRBD1. Germline values: CDR1 ENHRY, CDR2 SYGVKD. The J segment lost 2 bases and the V segment lost 6 bases, leaving 8 bases of the junction unmatched. This CDR3 is built from 15 residues. The DNA of the CDR3 is TGTGCCATCAGGGGGGTGACAGGGGGAACCTACGAGCAGTACTTC. Translated, it gives CAIRGVTGGTYEQYF.

The chain carries TRBV6-5 and TRBJ1-5; possible D gene TRBD1, 5 bases. The V gene lost 7 bases and the J gene lost 7 bases, with 14 bases spanning the gap. This CDR3 comprises 13 residues. The germline gives CDR1 MNHEY, CDR2 SVGAGI. The CDR3 loop is CASTFGRGQPQHF. The CDR3 DNA follows: TGTGCCAGCACCTTCGGAAGGGGACAGCCCCAGCATTTT.

This chain connects TRBV11-2 to TRBJ1-1, with 7 bases that match TRBD1. The CDR3 spans 14 residues. V lost 5 bases and J lost 1; bases outside the gene matches: 4. Germline CDR1 and CDR2: SGHAT and FQNNGV. DNA for the CDR3: TGTGCCAGCAGCCCAGGGACAGCGAACACTGAAGCTTTCTTT. Translating it yields CASSPGTANTEAFF. Full variable domain (remainder filled in from reference TRBV11-2 and TRBJ1-1): EAGVAQSPRYKIIEKRQSVAFWCNPISGHATLYWYQQILGQGPKLLIQFQNNGVVDDSQLPKDRFSAERLKGVDSTLKIQPAKLEDSAVYLCASSPGTANTEAFFGQGTRLTVV.

This clone was seen more than once but under ten times. The genes are TRBV13 and TRBJ2-5, with 8 nucleotides matching TRBD1. Per germline, CDR1 PRHDT and CDR2 FYEKMQ (reference sequence). V trimming: 6 bases; J trimming: 5 bases; junction bases outside the gene matches: 14. The CDR3 extends over 16 amino acids. This chain's CDR3 is CASRYRTGMRGETQYF. The CDR3 DNA is TGTGCCAGCAGATACCGGACAGGGATGAGGGGGGAGACCCAGTACTTC.